What follows are 24 T cell receptor beta chains derived from one specimen sequenced in a study of blood T cell repertoires in COVID-19. Here immunoSEQ multiplex PCR was the method, and the copy in TCRdb shows in-frame clones only, minus some. The table shows roughly 160,000 clones, with 85% to 95% occurring only once. The material sequenced was peripheral blood. The receptor set was obtained from a man aged 45 to 65 with acute or convalescent COVID-19.

V gene TRBV29-1 combines with J gene TRBJ2-4, with TRBD1 as a possible D gene (5 bases). V lost 5 bases and J 0 bases, leaving 11 bases between the germline ends. Germline V lookup: CDR1 SQVTM, CDR2 ANQGSEA. CDR3 length: 14 amino acids. The CDR3 sequence: CSVNQGVAKNIQYF. For the CDR3, the DNA is TGCAGCGTTAATCAGGGTGTAGCCAAAAACATTCAGTACTTC.

V and J are TRBV9 and TRBJ1-5, with 7 bases fitting TRBD1. The CDR3 is made up of 15 amino acids. V lost 2 bases to trimming and J lost 3 bases; unmatched junction nucleotides: 5. The germline gives CDR1 SGDLS, CDR2 YYNGEE. In DNA, the CDR3 is TGTGCCAGCAGCGTTTCCGGACAGGTCAATCAGCCCCAGCATTTT. The encoded protein is CASSVSGQVNQPQHF.

The chain links TRBV6-6 to TRBJ1-5, with TRBD1 as a possible D gene (5 bases). The CDR3 runs 14 residues. The V gene's germline CDR1 is MNHNY and CDR2 SVGAGI (reference sequence). V gave up 8 bases and J gave up 0 bases, with 11 bases separating them. The CDR3, as DNA: TGTGCCAGCGGAAAAGACAGTAGCAATCAGCCCCAGCATTTT. Residues: CASGKDSSNQPQHF.

The rearrangement links TRBV19 to TRBJ1-5; D gene ambiguous. CDR1 LNHDA and CDR2 SQIVND come from the germline V gene (reference sequence). The CDR3 consists of 15 residues. Trimming removed 3 bases at V and 7 bases at J, with 16 bases between. CDR3 loop: CASSIGRAGRQPQHF. DNA of the CDR3: TGTGCCAGTAGTATTGGGAGGGCGGGCAGGCAGCCCCAGCATTTT.

Turning to this clone: Other DNA sequences from this sample encode an identical CDR3 as well. The chain is built from TRBV12-3 or TRBV12-4 and TRBJ2-3, with a weak D call TRBD2 (5 bases). The CDR3 has 13 amino acids. The V gene lost 2 bases and the J gene lost 3 bases, with 6 bases spanning the gap. CDR3 in DNA: TGTGCCAGCAGTTTAAGGGAGACAGATACGCAGTATTTT. This encodes CASSLRETDTQYF.

The V and J genes are TRBV7-2 and TRBJ1-5; 11 bases align to TRBD1. Germline V gene lookup returns CDR1 SGHTA and CDR2 FQGNSA. The trim removed 4 bases at V and 5 bases at J, leaving 4 bases unmatched. This CDR3 has 15 amino acids. The CDR3 region has the DNA TGTGCCAGCAGCTGGGGACAGGGGGGAGATCAGCCCCAGCATTTT. Translating gives CASSWGQGGDQPQHF.

This clone was seen a single time. The gene calls are TRBV5-6 and TRBJ2-7; possibly TRBD1 for D (5 bases). There are 15 residues in the CDR3. V was clipped by 1 base and J by 5 bases, with 16 bases between them. The germline gives CDR1 SGHDT, CDR2 YYEEEE. The CDR3 DNA is TGTGCCAGCAGCTTGATCCAGGGCCTCCTAGACGAGCAGTACGTC. It specifies CASSLIQGLLDEQYV.

Points on this clone: Its ends do not fully match the called genes, so a read error is possible. The rearrangement uses TRBV2 and TRBJ1-6; 8 nucleotides match TRBD1. Germline-derived CDR1 and CDR2 are SNHLY and FYNNEI. This CDR3 spans 16 amino acids. This CDR3 is CASREGTGLNNSPLHF. CDR3 bases: TGTGCCAGCAGGGAAGGGACAGGCCTTAATAATTCACCCCTCCACTTT.

The V and J genes are TRBV7-8 and TRBJ2-2, with TRBD2 identical over 13 bases. Germline V gives CDR1 SGHVS, CDR2 FQNEAQ. V dropped 5 bases and J dropped 2; count of bases not matched to a gene: 8. This CDR3 has 18 amino acids. The CDR3 region has the DNA TGTGCCAGCAGCACCCGACTAGCGGGGGGCGGTAACACCGGGGAGCTGTTTTTT. Protein: CASSTRLAGGGNTGELFF.

The CDR3 is CASSLRVAGDTQYF. The CDR3 nucleotides are TGTGCCAGCAGCTTGCGAGTAGCGGGGGATACGCAGTATTTT. The chain employs TRBV7-2 and TRBJ2-3, with 8 bases identical to TRBD2. With V trimmed by 3 bases and J by 6 bases, 5 bases remained unmatched. CDR1 is SGHTA, CDR2 FQGNSA, per germline. The CDR3 length is 14 residues.

J is TRBJ1-3 and V is TRBV6-1; no definite D call. V was shortened by 2 bases and J by 2 bases, with 13 bases between the two germline ends. The CDR3 has 16 residues. Germline-derived CDR1 and CDR2 are MNHNS and SASEGT. The chain's CDR3 is CASSEIQILTGNTIYF. In nucleotides, the CDR3 is TGTGCCAGCAGTGAAATTCAGATTTTAACTGGAAACACCATATATTTT.

This rearrangement joins TRBV28 to TRBJ1-6, with 7 bases identical to TRBD1. The CDR3 contains 14 residues. Trimming took 4 bases from V and 5 from J; bases not matched to a gene: 2. Germline V gene lookup returns CDR1 MDHEN and CDR2 SYDVKM. The CDR3 coding sequence is TGTGCCAGCAGTTCGGGACAGCATAATTCACCCCTCCACTTT. Translation: CASSSGQHNSPLHF.

Comments on this clone: The same CDR3 arises from other DNA sequences in this sample as well. J is TRBJ1-5 and V is TRBV5-1, with 7 nucleotides matching TRBD1. The CDR3 runs 14 residues. V lost 2 bases to trimming and J lost 4 bases; unmatched junction nucleotides: 3. Germline-derived CDR1 and CDR2 are SGHRS and YFSETQ. The CDR3: CASSFGTENQPQHF. The CDR3 DNA follows: TGCGCCAGCAGCTTCGGGACAGAAAATCAGCCCCAGCATTTT.

The genes are TRBV7-7 and TRBJ1-1, with TRBD1 identical over 7 bases. There are 14 residues in the CDR3. CDR1 is SSHAT, CDR2 FNYEAQ, per germline (reference sequence). Unmatched junction bases numbered 3, after V lost 2 bases and J lost 3 bases. This chain's CDR3 is CASSLFRGYTEAFF. Here the CDR3 DNA reads TGTGCCAGCAGCTTATTCAGGGGGTACACTGAAGCTTTCTTT. The whole variable domain, filled in from reference TRBV7-7 and TRBJ1-1, reads GAGVSQSPRYKVTKRGQDVTLRCDPISSHATLYWYQQALGQGPEFLTYFNYEAQPDKSGLPSDRFSAERPEGSISTLTIQRTEQRDSAMYRCASSLFRGYTEAFFGQGTRLTVV.

CDR3 coding DNA: TGTGCCAGCAGTGGAACCCGTGGGCAGAACACTGAAGCTTTCTTT. Amino acid sequence: CASSGTRGQNTEAFF. The rearrangement joins TRBV2 to TRBJ1-1; D unclear. The CDR3 sequence is 15 residues long. V was shortened by 4 bases and J by 1 base, with 13 bases between the two germline ends. Per the germline V gene, CDR1 is SNHLY and CDR2 is FYNNEI.

This clone has just one count. This rearrangement joins TRBV7-9 to TRBJ2-3, with 9 bases aligning to TRBD1. CDR3 length: 16 residues. The junction had 6 bases not matched to a gene; V was cut back by 5 bases and J by 0 bases. CDR1 and CDR2 (germline): SEHNR, FQNEAQ (reference sequence). The CDR3 reads CASSRGQGTSTDTQYF. The CDR3 nucleotides read TGTGCCAGCAGCAGAGGACAGGGGACTAGCACAGATACGCAGTATTTT.

The V call is TRBV7-3, the J call TRBJ2-3, with D possibly being TRBD1 (5 bases). The CDR3 spans 16 residues. CDR1 is SGHTA and CDR2 is FQGTGA in the germline V gene. V was pared by 1 base and J by 0 bases, with 11 bases between. The CDR3 bases are TGTGCCAGCAGCTTAAGTCCCGGACAAAGCACAGATACGCAGTATTTT. Its translation: CASSLSPGQSTDTQYF.

This rearrangement joins TRBV4-1 to TRBJ2-7, with D possibly TRBD1 on 5 matching bases. The V gene's germline CDR1 is MGHRA and CDR2 YSYEKL. CDR3 length: 14 amino acids. V was pared by 3 bases and J by 1 base, with 10 bases between. CDR3 DNA sequence: TGCGCCAGCAGCCAGACAGCTTCTTCCTACGAGCAGTACTTC. Translated, it gives CASSQTASSYEQYF.

The chain recombines TRBV19 with TRBJ2-5; TRBD2 agrees at 7 bases. Per the germline V gene, CDR1 is LNHDA and CDR2 is SQIVND (reference sequence). Germline trimming cut 0 bases from V and 1 base from J; bases unmatched to any gene: 8. The CDR3 has 17 residues. Here the CDR3 DNA reads TGTGCCAGTAGTATAGATCCCGCGGGGGACCCCCAAGAGACCCAGTACTTC. Its translation is CASSIDPAGDPQETQYF. Together with reference TRBV19 and TRBJ2-5, the CDR3 gives the full variable domain: DGGITQSPKYLFRKEGQNVTLSCEQNLNHDAMYWYRQDPGQGLRLIYYSQIVNDFQKGDIAEGYSVSREKKESFPLTVTSAQKNPTAFYLCASSIDPAGDPQETQYFGPGTRLLVL.

This chain joins TRBV24-1 and TRBJ2-7; 9 nucleotides match TRBD1. V lost 3 bases and J lost 4; bases outside the gene matches: 6. There are 15 residues in the CDR3. Germline V gene data show CDR1 as KGHDR and CDR2 as SFDVKD. CDR3 amino acids: CATSDTGTGPYEQYF. CDR3 in DNA: TGTGCCACCAGTGATACCGGGACAGGGCCGTACGAGCAGTACTTC.

This clone was found once. The chain has TRBV29-1 and TRBJ2-5, with TRBD2 matching 11 bases. The CDR3 length is 14 residues. Germline values: CDR1 SQVTM, CDR2 ANQGSEA. V trimming: 4 bases; J trimming: 2 bases; junction bases outside the gene matches: 3. CDR3 in DNA: TGCAGCGTTGCCGGGACTAGCGGACAAGAGACCCAGTACTTC. Translated, it gives CSVAGTSGQETQYF.

CDR3 loop: CASSPPGQGRNEQFF. CDR3 sequence (DNA): TGTGCCAGCAGCCCCCCGGGACAGGGGAGAAATGAGCAGTTCTTC. The chain recombines TRBV7-2 with TRBJ2-1, with 10 nucleotides matching TRBD1. Germline CDR1 reads SGHTA; CDR2 reads FQGNSA. Losses at the gene ends were 5 bases for V and 7 bases for J; bases not matched to a gene: 8. The CDR3 extends over 15 amino acids. The full variable domain, rest sourced from reference TRBV7-2 and TRBJ2-1, is GAGVSQSPSNKVTEKGKDVELRCDPISGHTALYWYRQSLGQGLEFLIYFQGNSAPDKSGLPSDRFSAERTGGSVSTLTIQRTQQEDSAVYLCASSPPGQGRNEQFFGPGTRLTVL.

The V gene is TRBV5-1, the J gene TRBJ1-3, with 7 bases that match TRBD1. This CDR3 has 15 residues. V gave up 0 bases and J gave up 2 bases; unmatched junction bases: 2. The V gene's germline CDR1 is SGHRS and CDR2 YFSETQ. CDR3 sequence reads: CASSLGQGPGNTIYF. The CDR3 nucleotides are TGCGCCAGCAGCTTGGGACAGGGTCCTGGAAACACCATATATTTT.

The chain couples TRBV19 to TRBJ2-1, with unresolved D. The germline gives CDR1 LNHDA, CDR2 SQIVND (reference sequence). This CDR3 has 12 amino acids. Trimming stripped 3 bases from V and 5 bases from J, with 5 bases between. The CDR3 DNA reads as TGTGCCAGTAGTATGAGAAACAATGAGCAGTTCTTC. Translation: CASSMRNNEQFF. The variable domain in full, completed from reference TRBV19 and TRBJ2-1, reads DGGITQSPKYLFRKEGQNVTLSCEQNLNHDAMYWYRQDPGQGLRLIYYSQIVNDFQKGDIAEGYSVSREKKESFPLTVTSAQKNPTAFYLCASSMRNNEQFFGPGTRLTVL.